One and the same sample provided the 6 T cell receptor beta chains below, sequenced in a study of cytomegalovirus exposure and HLA in healthy donors. PCR amplification relied on 60 Vbeta primers (plus 13 Jbeta primers). TCRdb's copy holds only in-frame clones and misses some; the assay was immunoSEQ multiplex PCR. The top ten hold 1.5% to 2% of the sample, which has about 130,000 clones, roughly 70% seen once. The sample taken for sequencing was PBMCs. The receptors here all came from a human donor in good health.

This chain joins TRBV9 and TRBJ1-5; 8 positions match TRBD1. From germline, CDR1 is SGDLS and CDR2 YYNGEE. The CDR3 has 15 amino acids. Losses at the gene ends were 0 bases for V and 4 bases for J; bases not matched to a gene: 3. The CDR3 is CASSVGQGMNQPQHF. In DNA form, the CDR3 reads TGTGCCAGCAGCGTAGGACAGGGGATGAATCAGCCCCAGCATTTT.

The chain uses TRBV5-5 and TRBJ2-2, with D perhaps matching TRBD1 (6 bases). Germline V gene data show CDR1 as SGHKS and CDR2 as YYEKEE (reference sequence). The CDR3 has 15 amino acids. V was shortened by 3 bases and J by 1 base, with 10 bases between the two germline ends. The CDR3 sequence: CASSSTGGNTGELFF. The CDR3 DNA sequence: TGTGCCAGCAGCTCGACAGGAGGGAACACCGGGGAGCTGTTTTTT.

This clone was recorded once. The sample carries other DNA sequences with the same CDR3. The J gene is TRBJ2-1, the V gene TRBV5-4, with TRBD1 as a possible D gene (5 bases). CDR1 SGHNT and CDR2 YYREEE come from the germline V gene (reference sequence). This CDR3 is built from 14 residues. V was trimmed by 0 bases and J by 1 base, leaving 5 bases between them. CDR3 protein: CASSLAGSYNEQFF. The CDR3 DNA reads TGTGCCAGCAGCTTGGCAGGGTCCTACAATGAGCAGTTCTTC.

The V call is TRBV28, the J call TRBJ2-1; 7 bases are shared with TRBD2. The length of the CDR3 is 13 residues. Trimming took 7 bases from V and 8 from J; bases not matched to a gene: 8. Per germline, CDR1 MDHEN and CDR2 SYDVKM. CDR3 amino acids: CASTPGREHEQFF. The CDR3, as DNA: TGTGCCAGCACCCCTGGGAGGGAGCATGAGCAGTTCTTC.

This sequence joins TRBV18 and TRBJ1-2; 9 bases align to TRBD1. Germline values: CDR1 KGHSH, CDR2 LQKENI. V lost 3 bases to trimming and J lost 8 bases; unmatched junction nucleotides: 10. The CDR3 contains 15 residues. The CDR3 protein is CASSPRPGTGNGYTF. The CDR3 DNA follows: TGTGCCAGCTCACCGCGTCCCGGGACAGGGAACGGCTACACCTTC.

J is TRBJ2-5 and V is TRBV6-6; D not certain. V gave up 4 bases and J gave up 1 base, with 10 bases separating them. This CDR3 is 14 amino acids long. Germline CDR1 and CDR2: MNHNY and SVGAGI (reference sequence). The CDR3 nucleotides are TGTGCCAGCAGTTCCCAAGAGCCCCAAGAGACCCAGTACTTC. Amino acid sequence: CASSSQEPQETQYF.